These T cell receptor beta chains were read from a single sample in a study of blood T cells in healthy people across ages. TCRdb processed the 5' RACE reads anew with MiXCR; each CDR3 protein has one entry. Seen here are more than 1.4 million distinct CDR3 sequences, around 42% observed once, and the top ten hold 7.9%. Sequences were obtained from blood. All receptors come from a woman between 18 and 29 years old in good health. Each CDR3 is given with its conserved first and last residue. A D gene is named only where the DNA matches it firmly. The size entry is marked missing in some rows and otherwise reads once, few, many or a size class.

d_call,clone_size,j_call,v_call,cdr3_aa,cdr3_nt
TRBD1,few,TRBJ1-2,TRBV12-3/TRBV12-4,CASSSSGQGVPYGYTF,TGTGCCAGCAGTTCCTCGGGACAGGGGGTCCCCTATGGCTACACCTTC
NA,few,TRBJ1-1,TRBV5-1,CASSLEGSNTEAFF,TGCGCCAGCAGCTTGGAAGGCAGTAACACTGAAGCTTTCTTT
TRBD2,NA,TRBJ2-7,TRBV29-1,CSVVVFRAGDFYEQYF,TGCAGCGTTGTGGTATTTCGGGCGGGAGACTTCTACGAGCAGTACTTC
NA,NA,TRBJ2-7,TRBV5-5,CASSLVGDYLYEQYF,TGTGCCAGCAGCTTGGTCGGCGACTACCTCTACGAGCAGTACTTC
NA,NA,TRBJ1-5,TRBV21-1,CASSKDGLGSYSNQPQHF,TGTGCCAGCAGCAAAGACGGATTAGGATCATATAGCAATCAGCCCCAGCATTTT
TRBD1,few,TRBJ1-1,TRBV12-3/TRBV12-4,CASTTGTGVLITEAFF,TGTGCCAGCACCACCGGGACAGGGGTTTTAATCACTGAAGCTTTCTTT
NA,few,TRBJ2-7,TRBV7-6,CASSLAPETPYEQYF,TGTGCCAGCAGCTTAGCGCCCGAGACCCCATACGAGCAGTACTTC
NA,NA,TRBJ1-5,TRBV29-1,CSVGEGVSQPQHF,TGCAGCGTAGGAGAGGGGGTTAGTCAGCCCCAGCATTTT
NA,NA,TRBJ2-3,TRBV3-1,CASSQAPAGLLDTQYF,TGTGCCAGCAGCCAAGCCCCGGCCGGGCTTTTGGATACGCAGTATTTT
NA,NA,TRBJ1-2,TRBV27,CASSLERSGNGYTF,TGTGCCAGCAGTTTAGAGAGGTCGGGGAATGGCTACACCTTC
NA,NA,TRBJ2-7,TRBV12-3/TRBV12-4,CASSLSHRSYEQYF,TGTGCCAGCAGTTTATCCCACAGGTCCTACGAGCAGTACTTC
NA,NA,TRBJ2-5,TRBV5-1,CASSFTDPRETQYF,TGCGCCAGCAGCTTCACTGACCCGCGAGAGACCCAGTACTTC
TRBD1,many,TRBJ2-5,TRBV5-6,CASSLGQGYQETQYF,TGCGCCAGCAGCTTGGGACAGGGGTACCAAGAGACCCAGTACTTC
NA,once,TRBJ2-2,TRBV27,CASRSGQAIANTGELFF,TGTGCCAGCAGATCCGGGCAGGCGATTGCAAACACCGGGGAGCTGTTTTTT
NA,NA,TRBJ2-1,TRBV12-3/TRBV12-4,CASKGNNEQFF,TGTGCCAGCAAAGGAAACAATGAGCAGTTCTTC